This T cell receptor (beta chain) was observed in a study of blood T cell repertoires in COVID-19. The wider study: The study drew acute and convalescent COVID-19 samples from the United States, Italy and Spain. T cells, B-cell-depleted T cells, or PBMCs provided the cDNA or gDNA that served as material.

This clone has a handful of counts. Germline V gives CDR1 SGHVS, CDR2 FQNEAQ. The CDR3 totals 16 residues. V was pared by 6 bases and J by 6 bases, with 11 bases of the junction left unmatched. In the study's own analysis: By means of reference gene primer amplification, nucleated cell counts were estimated. The data were produced by immunoSEQ multiplex PCR, yet TCRdb's version contains in-frame clones alone and is incomplete. That table furnishes V, J and clone size, whereas the DNA furnished D and trimming. In the table there are about 110,000 clones, over 75% of which are singletons. The receptor comes from a woman aged 70-85 years with acute or convalescent COVID-19. The specimen sequenced was peripheral blood. The chain combines TRBV7-8 with TRBJ2-2; 9 bases map to TRBD2. CDR3 in amino acids: CASRVLSGSGAGELFF. CDR3 DNA: TGTGCCAGCAGGGTACTTAGCGGGAGCGGTGCCGGGGAGCTGTTTTTT. The entire variable domain, with the rest obtained from reference TRBV7-8 and TRBJ2-2, is as follows: GAGVSQSPRYKVAKRGQDVALRCDPISGHVSLFWYQQALGQGPEFLTYFQNEAQLDKSGLPSDRFFAERPEGSVSTLKIQRTQQEDSAVYLCASRVLSGSGAGELFFGEGSRLTVL.